This T cell receptor beta chain was retrieved from a study of control samples from healthy donors and cancer patients. This CDR3 is built from 13 residues. CDR1 and CDR2 (germline): LNHDA, SQIVND (reference sequence). V was pared by 4 bases and J by 6 bases, with 9 bases between. The data were produced by immunoSEQ multiplex PCR, yet TCRdb's version contains in-frame clones alone and is incomplete. In the table there are 75,000 to 95,000 clones, more than 85% of which are singletons. The sample taken for sequencing was blood. The TCR was taken from a woman under 40 in good health. The rearrangement links TRBV19 to TRBJ1-4; tentative D call: TRBD1 (6 bases). This CDR3 reads CASSRGRDEKLFF. In nucleotides, the CDR3 is TGTGCCAGTAGTAGGGGGCGCGATGAAAAACTGTTTTTT.